The rows below give T cell receptor beta chains drawn from one sample of a study of T cell responses to AZD1222 COVID-19 vaccine. TCRdb's table, derived via immunoSEQ multiplex PCR, lists solely in-frame clones and lacks some. The table lists some 120,000 clones, over 75% of them singletons. The sample was peripheral blood, taken on day 0 of AZD1222 vaccination. These receptor sequences come from an adult in good health. CDR3s include the opening cysteine and the closing phenylalanine or tryptophan. The order of the fields is clone size, CDR3 length, J gene, D gene, V gene, CDR3 protein, CDR3 DNA. The D gene is left open where the match is weak. Only some rows state a clone size, as once, few, many or a class for expanded clones.

clone_size: NA; cdr3_length: 15; j_call: TRBJ1-5; d_call: NA; v_call: TRBV28; cdr3_aa: CASTSSEAGNQPQHF; cdr3_nt: TGTGCCAGCACGAGTTCAGAAGCGGGCAATCAGCCCCAGCATTTT
clone_size: once; cdr3_length: 12; j_call: TRBJ1-3; d_call: NA; v_call: TRBV5-1; cdr3_aa: CASRAEGNTIYF; cdr3_nt: TGCGCCAGCAGAGCCGAGGGAAACACCATATATTTT
clone_size: NA; cdr3_length: 14; j_call: TRBJ2-7; d_call: NA; v_call: TRBV7-3; cdr3_aa: CASSLKFGPYEQYF; cdr3_nt: TGTGCCAGCAGCTTAAAATTTGGACCCTACGAGCAGTACTTC
clone_size: NA; cdr3_length: 13; j_call: TRBJ1-3; d_call: NA; v_call: TRBV5-8; cdr3_aa: CANTEGAGNTIYF; cdr3_nt: TGTGCCAACACCGAGGGGGCTGGAAACACCATATATTTT
clone_size: NA; cdr3_length: 15; j_call: TRBJ2-7; d_call: NA; v_call: TRBV6-1; cdr3_aa: CASSDYFDISYEQYF; cdr3_nt: TGTGCCAGCAGTGATTACTTCGACATTTCCTACGAGCAGTACTTC
clone_size: NA; cdr3_length: 15; j_call: TRBJ2-7; d_call: TRBD2; v_call: TRBV7-2; cdr3_aa: CASSFYLAGTYEQYF; cdr3_nt: TGTGCCAGCAGCTTCTATCTAGCGGGAACCTACGAGCAGTACTTC
clone_size: NA; cdr3_length: 14; j_call: TRBJ1-5; d_call: TRBD1; v_call: TRBV5-6; cdr3_aa: CASSFYRGDQPQHF; cdr3_nt: TGTGCCAGCAGCTTTTACAGGGGCGACCAGCCCCAGCATTTT
clone_size: NA; cdr3_length: 13; j_call: TRBJ2-5; d_call: NA; v_call: TRBV7-6; cdr3_aa: CASSFWVGETQYF; cdr3_nt: TGTGCCAGCAGCTTCTGGGTGGGGGAGACCCAGTACTTC
clone_size: NA; cdr3_length: 13; j_call: TRBJ2-7; d_call: TRBD1; v_call: TRBV5-1; cdr3_aa: CASSLDRGYEQYF; cdr3_nt: TGCGCCAGCAGCTTGGACAGGGGTTACGAGCAGTACTTC
clone_size: NA; cdr3_length: 14; j_call: TRBJ1-5; d_call: NA; v_call: TRBV5-8; cdr3_aa: CASSLDGPNQPQHF; cdr3_nt: TGTGCCAGCAGCTTGGACGGGCCCAATCAGCCCCAGCATTTT
clone_size: NA; cdr3_length: 15; j_call: TRBJ2-2; d_call: TRBD1; v_call: TRBV6-5; cdr3_aa: CASSHGQGRTGELFF; cdr3_nt: TGTGCCAGCAGCCACGGACAGGGCCGGACCGGGGAGCTGTTTTTT
clone_size: few; cdr3_length: 13; j_call: TRBJ1-6; d_call: NA; v_call: TRBV7-2; cdr3_aa: CATGGRGNSPLHF; cdr3_nt: TGTGCCACGGGTGGAAGGGGTAATTCACCCCTCCACTTT
clone_size: NA; cdr3_length: 13; j_call: TRBJ2-1; d_call: NA; v_call: TRBV24-1; cdr3_aa: CATSGSSYNEQFF; cdr3_nt: TGTGCCACCAGTGGAAGCTCCTACAATGAGCAGTTCTTC
clone_size: NA; cdr3_length: 15; j_call: TRBJ1-1; d_call: NA; v_call: TRBV7-2; cdr3_aa: CASSLGPRANTEAFF; cdr3_nt: TGTGCCAGCAGCTTAGGCCCCAGGGCGAACACTGAAGCTTTCTTT
clone_size: NA; cdr3_length: 17; j_call: TRBJ2-3; d_call: TRBD2; v_call: TRBV6-2/TRBV6-3; cdr3_aa: CASSQRWGSGGLATQYF; cdr3_nt: TGTGCCAGCAGTCAGCGTTGGGGTAGCGGGGGCCTAGCGACGCAGTATTTT
clone_size: NA; cdr3_length: 14; j_call: TRBJ2-7; d_call: NA; v_call: TRBV6-2/TRBV6-3; cdr3_aa: CASSYGASSYEQYF; cdr3_nt: TGTGCCAGCAGTTACGGAGCTTCGTCCTACGAGCAGTACTTC
clone_size: NA; cdr3_length: 18; j_call: TRBJ2-4; d_call: NA; v_call: TRBV11-2; cdr3_aa: CASSHVRGMGFDKNIQYF; cdr3_nt: TGTGCCAGCAGCCATGTTCGGGGAATGGGTTTTGACAAAAACATTCAGTACTTC
clone_size: NA; cdr3_length: 11; j_call: TRBJ2-5; d_call: NA; v_call: TRBV6-2/TRBV6-3; cdr3_aa: CASSSWETQYF; cdr3_nt: TGTGCCAGCAGCTCCTGGGAGACCCAGTACTTC
clone_size: NA; cdr3_length: 16; j_call: TRBJ2-7; d_call: NA; v_call: TRBV3-1/TRBV3-2; cdr3_aa: CASSQDPGEGSYEQYF; cdr3_nt: TGTGCCAGCAGCCAAGACCCGGGGGAAGGCTCCTACGAGCAGTACTTC
clone_size: NA; cdr3_length: 16; j_call: TRBJ1-2; d_call: NA; v_call: TRBV4-1; cdr3_aa: CASSQGPRETNYGYTF; cdr3_nt: TGCGCCAGCAGCCAAGGTCCTCGGGAGACTAACTATGGCTACACCTTC
clone_size: NA; cdr3_length: 15; j_call: TRBJ1-2; d_call: NA; v_call: TRBV7-3; cdr3_aa: CASSLTGDGNYGYTF; cdr3_nt: TGTGCCAGCAGCTTAACCGGTGACGGTAACTATGGCTACACCTTC
clone_size: NA; cdr3_length: 13; j_call: TRBJ1-2; d_call: TRBD1; v_call: TRBV7-8; cdr3_aa: CASSLRQGHGYTF; cdr3_nt: TGTGCCAGCAGCTTGAGACAGGGTCATGGCTACACCTTC